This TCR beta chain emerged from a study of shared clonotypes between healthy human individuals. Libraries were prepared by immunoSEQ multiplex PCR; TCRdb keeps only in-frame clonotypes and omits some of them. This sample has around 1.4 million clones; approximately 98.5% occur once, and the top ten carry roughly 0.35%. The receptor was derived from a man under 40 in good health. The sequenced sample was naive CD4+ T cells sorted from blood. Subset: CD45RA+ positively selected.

CDR3 sequence reads: CASSYSTSGTSEQYF. The CDR3, as DNA: TGTGCCAGCAGTTACTCGACTAGCGGGACTAGCGAGCAGTACTTC. The chain combines TRBV6-6 with TRBJ2-7, with 11 bases aligning to TRBD2. CDR1 and CDR2 from the germline V gene are MNHNY and SVGAGI (reference sequence). V lost 0 bases and J lost 6; bases outside the gene matches: 4. This CDR3 comprises 15 residues.